This entry concerns a single T cell receptor (beta chain). What it recognizes is unknown. This record comes from a study of synovial regulatory T cells in juvenile arthritis. Some clones are missing from TCRdb's copy, which holds only in-frame ones; the method was immunoSEQ multiplex PCR. The sample has 10,000 or so clones, and its top ten clones hold less than 1%. Roughly eleven-patient cohort: some eleven active juvenile idiopathic arthritis patients, 3 polyarticular, 8 oligoarticular. The CDR3 has 15 residues. No DNA is recorded. CDR1 is MNHNS and CDR2 is SASEGT in the germline V gene. Whole-study results and caveats: Across patients, iaTreg TCR repertoires were mostly private, partly shared with synovial Teff and blood CPL. TCR diversity was lower in inflammation-associated blood Treg cells than in other blood Treg cells.

The sequencing sample was made of Treg cells from blood. The subset denotes: remaining (HLA-DR-negative) circulating blood Treg cells. The TCR was taken from a donor younger than 30 with juvenile idiopathic arthritis. This chain links TRBV6-1 with TRBJ1-2; the D gene TCRdb calls, TRBD1, cannot be checked with no DNA. The CDR3 loop is CASSEVGGGQEGYTF.